This record covers a single T cell receptor beta chain. The entry originates in a study of blood T cell repertoires in COVID-19. TCRdb keeps only in-frame clones here, not all; method: immunoSEQ multiplex PCR. The data contain a few hundred thousand clones, about 88% of them singletons. Sequenced: peripheral blood. The receptor was isolated from a woman aged 50 to 60 with COVID-19, enrolled during active disease.

The CDR3 region is CASSYSLGQLNEKLFF. Here the CDR3 DNA reads TGTGCCAGCAGTTACTCTTTGGGACAACTAAATGAAAAACTGTTTTTT. V usage is TRBV28 and J usage is TRBJ1-4, with TRBD1 as a possible D gene (6 bases). Germline CDR1 is MDHEN and CDR2 is SYDVKM. Trimming left V 4 bases short and J 5 bases short, with 17 bases between. The CDR3 has 16 residues.